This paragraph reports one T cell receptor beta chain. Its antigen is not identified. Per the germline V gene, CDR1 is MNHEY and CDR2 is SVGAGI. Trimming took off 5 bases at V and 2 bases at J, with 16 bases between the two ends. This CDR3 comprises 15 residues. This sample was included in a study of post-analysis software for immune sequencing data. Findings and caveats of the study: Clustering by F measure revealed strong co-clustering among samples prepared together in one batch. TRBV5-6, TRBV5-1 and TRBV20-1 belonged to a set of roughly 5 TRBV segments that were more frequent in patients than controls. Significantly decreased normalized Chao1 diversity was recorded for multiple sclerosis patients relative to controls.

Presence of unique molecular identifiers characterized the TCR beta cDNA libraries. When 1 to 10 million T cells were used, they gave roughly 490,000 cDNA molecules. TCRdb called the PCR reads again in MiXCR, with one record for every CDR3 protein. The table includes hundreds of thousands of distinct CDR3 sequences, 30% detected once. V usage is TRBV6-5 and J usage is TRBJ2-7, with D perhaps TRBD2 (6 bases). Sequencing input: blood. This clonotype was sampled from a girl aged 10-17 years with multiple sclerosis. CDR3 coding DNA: TGTGCCAGCAGTACCGGGACTCTTATAACCTACGAGCAGTACTTC. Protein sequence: CASSTGTLITYEQYF.